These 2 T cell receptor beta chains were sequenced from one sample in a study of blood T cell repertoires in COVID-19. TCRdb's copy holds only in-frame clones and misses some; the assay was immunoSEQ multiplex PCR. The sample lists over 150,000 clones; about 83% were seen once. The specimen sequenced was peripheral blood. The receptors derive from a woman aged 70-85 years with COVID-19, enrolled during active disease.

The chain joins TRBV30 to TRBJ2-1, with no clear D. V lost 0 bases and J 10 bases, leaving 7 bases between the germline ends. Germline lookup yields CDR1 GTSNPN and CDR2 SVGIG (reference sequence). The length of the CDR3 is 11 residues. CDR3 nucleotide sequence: TGTGCCTGGAGTGTACAGAACGAGCAGTTCTTC. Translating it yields CAWSVQNEQFF.

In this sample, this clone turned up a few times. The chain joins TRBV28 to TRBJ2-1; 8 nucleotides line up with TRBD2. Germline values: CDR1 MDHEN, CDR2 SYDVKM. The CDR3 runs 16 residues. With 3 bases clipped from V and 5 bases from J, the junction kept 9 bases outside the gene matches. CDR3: CASSFSGGPPDNEQFF. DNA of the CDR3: TGTGCCAGCAGTTTTTCGGGGGGGCCTCCTGACAATGAGCAGTTCTTC.